These 10 T cell receptor beta chains were sequenced from one sample in a study of blood T cells in healthy people across ages. The second PCR ran roughly 7 to 11 cycles with a sample-barcoded 5' primer and J-beta primers. TCRdb recomputed calls from the 5' RACE reads with MiXCR, one row per CDR3 protein. The data show about 640,000 distinct CDR3 sequences, 45% to 65% seen once. Specimen: blood. These receptors came from a man in his 60s in good health.

This chain joins TRBV12-3 or TRBV12-4 and TRBJ2-4, with TRBD1 as a possible D gene (5 bases). The end of the DNA is better explained by TRBJ2-7, so the J call may be wrong. CDR3 length: 12 amino acids. The CDR3 region has the DNA TGTGCCAGCAGTTGGGGCCGGAGCGAGCAGTACTTC. This sequence encodes CASSWGRSEQYF.

V usage is TRBV12-3 or TRBV12-4 and J usage is TRBJ2-6; the D gene is possibly TRBD2 (6 bases). This CDR3 is built from 16 residues. V was trimmed by 6 bases and J by 0 bases, leaving 12 bases between them. DNA for the CDR3: TGTGCCAGCAGGCGGGACGTCTTCTCTGGGGCCAACGTCCTGACTTTC. Its translation is CASRRDVFSGANVLTF.

The chain employs TRBV5-1 and TRBJ2-7; a weak D match, TRBD2 (6 bases). The assigned J gene may be wrong: the sequence end matches TRBJ2-5 better. CDR1 is SGHRS and CDR2 is YFSETQ in the germline V gene. The CDR3 is 14 amino acids. In nucleotides, the CDR3 is TGCGCCAGCAGCTCTCCGGAGGGGCCAGAGACCCAGTACTTC. Amino acids: CASSSPEGPETQYF.

This chain links TRBV29-1 with TRBJ2-1; 7 bases align to TRBD2. The tail of the sequence fits TRBJ2-7 better, so the J call may be wrong. Germline CDR1 and CDR2: SQVTM and ANQGSEA. The CDR3 is made up of 14 amino acids. In DNA form, the CDR3 reads TGCAGCGTTGAAATATCGGGGGGTTACAATGAGCAGTACTTC. This sequence encodes CSVEISGGYNEQYF.

The CDR3 region is CASSGTSVVGTQYF. CDR3 DNA sequence: TGTGCCAGCAGTGGTACTAGCGTCGTCGGTACGCAGTATTTT. The rearrangement links TRBV2 to TRBJ2-3, with TRBD2 matching 7 bases. Trimming took 4 bases from V and 8 from J; bases not matched to a gene: 9. The CDR3 has 14 amino acids. The germline V gene has CDR1 SNHLY and CDR2 FYNNEI. Full variable domain (rest looked up from reference TRBV2 and TRBJ2-3): EPEVTQTPSHQVTQMGQEVILRCVPISNHLYFYWYRQILGQKVEFLVSFYNNEISEKSEIFDDQFSVERPDGSNFTLKIRSTKLEDSAMYFCASSGTSVVGTQYFGPGTRLTVL.

This chain joins TRBV20-1 and TRBJ2-1; D is uncertain. The CDR3 has 14 amino acids. CDR1 DFQATT and CDR2 SNEGSKA come from the germline V gene (reference sequence). Trimming stripped 6 bases from V and 0 bases from J, with 12 bases between. The CDR3 coding sequence is TGCAGTGCCCCCCGGCGGAACTCCTACAATGAGCAGTTCTTC. Its protein is CSAPRRNSYNEQFF.

The gene calls are TRBV9 and TRBJ2-1; TRBD2 matches at 8 bases. This CDR3 region has 17 residues. V dropped 4 bases and J dropped 7; count of bases not matched to a gene: 16. Looked up from germline, CDR1 is SGDLS and CDR2 is YYNGEE. In nucleotides, the CDR3 is TGTGCCAGCAGCCTAGGGTCGGGGGGGCCGGGAAGGAATGAGCAGTTCTTC. It is translated as CASSLGSGGPGRNEQFF.

The CDR3 nucleotides are TGCAGTGCTAGAGCGGGGGTAAGGTTTCGAGATACGCAGTATTTT. It codes for CSARAGVRFRDTQYF. The chain recombines TRBV20-1 with TRBJ2-3; a weak D match, TRBD2 (6 bases). V dropped 1 base and J dropped 5 bases, with 16 bases sitting between them. CDR3 length: 15 amino acids. Germline V CDR1 and CDR2: DFQATT, SNEGSKA (reference sequence).

The chain employs TRBV21-1 and TRBJ2-1; the DNA was not compared with TRBD1, the D call given in the table. TRBV21-1 is listed as a pseudogene. The CDR3 has 16 residues. CDR3 sequence: CASSKDRGRGYNEQFF. DNA for the CDR3: TGTGCCAGCAGCAAGGACAGGGGCAGGGGTTACAATGAGCAGTTCTTC.

This clonotype has just one count. The chain is built from TRBV21-1 and TRBJ2-7. TRBV21-1 is classified as a pseudogene. This CDR3 is 14 amino acids long. The CDR3 here is CASSSSGELYEQYF. As DNA, the CDR3 is TGTGCCAGCAGCAGTTCAGGGGAACTCTACGAGCAGTACTTC.